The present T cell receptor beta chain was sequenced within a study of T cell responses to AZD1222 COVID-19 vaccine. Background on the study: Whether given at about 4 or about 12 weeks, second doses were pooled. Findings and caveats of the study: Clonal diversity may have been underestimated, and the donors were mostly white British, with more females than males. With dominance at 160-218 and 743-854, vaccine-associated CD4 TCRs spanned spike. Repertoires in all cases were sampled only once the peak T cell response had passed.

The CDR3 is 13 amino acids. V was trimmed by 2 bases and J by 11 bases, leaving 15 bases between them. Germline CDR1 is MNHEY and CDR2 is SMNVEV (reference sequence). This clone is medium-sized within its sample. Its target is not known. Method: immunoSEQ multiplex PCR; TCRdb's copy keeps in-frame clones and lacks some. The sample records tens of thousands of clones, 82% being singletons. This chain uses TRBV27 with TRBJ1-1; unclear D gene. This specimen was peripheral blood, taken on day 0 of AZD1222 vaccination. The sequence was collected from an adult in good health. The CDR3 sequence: CASSLARGNWAFF. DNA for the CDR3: TGTGCCAGCAGTTTAGCCCGGGGAAATTGGGCTTTCTTT.